Below are 10 T cell receptor beta chains sequenced from a single sample in a study of Graves' ophthalmopathy and Graves' hyperthyroidism. Using RNA transcripts, the TCR beta CDR3 regions were amplified. HTBI primers were used in a first-round RT-PCR, which preceded a second-round multiplex PCR. Using its own MiXCR run on the multiplex PCR reads, TCRdb lists one record per CDR3 protein. The sample lists about 550,000 distinct CDR3 sequences, about two fifths occurring once. The specimen was peripheral blood or thyroid tissue (not recorded which). These receptors were taken from an adult man with Graves' hyperthyroidism.

The chain couples TRBV6-1 to TRBJ1-1; D perhaps matches TRBD1 (5 bases). Germline V CDR1 and CDR2: MNHNS, SASEGT. The V end was cut by 5 bases, the J end by 0 bases, with 16 bases between. The CDR3 has 16 residues. DNA for the CDR3: TGTGCCAGCAGTTTAGTGGGGGTCGGATTGAACACTGAAGCTTTCTTT. This codes for CASSLVGVGLNTEAFF.

There are many counts of this clonotype. The chain couples TRBV29-1 to TRBJ1-2; D is uncertain. CDR3 length: 11 residues. The germline gives CDR1 SQVTM, CDR2 ANQGSEA. V lost 0 bases and J lost 10, with 9 bases in between. CDR3 DNA sequence: TGCAGCGTTGAAGAGATGGGGTACTACACCTTC. As protein: CSVEEMGYYTF.

This chain joins TRBV29-1 and TRBJ2-5; 11 bases match TRBD2. This CDR3 is built from 14 residues. Germline trimming cut 8 bases from V and 2 bases from J; bases unmatched to any gene: 7. CDR1 and CDR2 from the germline V gene are SQVTM and ANQGSEA. CDR3 region: CSPRLAGLQETQYF. As DNA, the CDR3 is TGCAGCCCCAGACTAGCGGGACTACAAGAGACCCAGTACTTC.

The V call is TRBV4-1, the J call TRBJ1-4; TRBD1 matches at 7 bases. V trimming: 1 base; J trimming: 8 bases; junction bases outside the gene matches: 7. CDR1 is MGHRA and CDR2 is YSYEKL in the germline V gene. CDR3 length: 15 residues. CDR3 sequence: CASSQGKGADEKLFF. The CDR3 DNA reads TGCGCCAGCAGCCAAGGGAAGGGGGCAGACGAAAAACTGTTTTTT.

This sequence joins TRBV29-1 and TRBJ1-3; weak D call: TRBD1 (6 bases). This CDR3 is 15 amino acids long. CDR1 and CDR2 from the germline V gene are SQVTM and ANQGSEA. V was shortened by 5 bases and J by 1 base, with 15 bases between the two germline ends. The CDR3 DNA sequence: TGCAGCGTTTCACGGCCAGGGGTTTCTGGAAACACCATATATTTT. Encoded protein: CSVSRPGVSGNTIYF.

The CDR3: CASSYSRASGELFF. The CDR3 DNA is TGTGCCAGCAGTTACTCGAGGGCCTCCGGGGAGCTGTTTTTT. The V call is TRBV6-1, the J call TRBJ2-2, with a tentative D call TRBD2 (5 bases). Germline V gene lookup returns CDR1 MNHNS and CDR2 SASEGT. The V gene lost 5 bases and the J gene lost 6 bases, with 13 bases spanning the gap. The CDR3 totals 14 residues.

Ten or more counts support this clonotype. V is TRBV29-1 and J is TRBJ2-7; 7 bases are a match to TRBD1. The germline CDR1 and CDR2 sequences are SQVTM and ANQGSEA. The CDR3 is 16 residues long. V was clipped by 4 bases and J by 3 bases; unmatched bases: 15. CDR3 protein: CSVAGDRAGNRYEQYF. In DNA, the CDR3 is TGCAGCGTTGCCGGCGACAGGGCGGGTAATCGCTACGAGCAGTACTTC.

The chain employs TRBV7-9 and TRBJ1-1, with D possibly being TRBD1 (6 bases). Trimming left V 2 bases short and J 2 bases short, with 12 bases between. Germline-derived CDR1 and CDR2 are SEHNR and FQNEAQ (reference sequence). There are 15 residues in the CDR3. CDR3 DNA: TGTGCCAGCAGCTTACCACAGGGTGTTAACACTGAAGCTTTCTTT. Translating gives CASSLPQGVNTEAFF. Variable domain in full (rest from reference TRBV7-9 and TRBJ1-1): DTGVSQNPRHKITKRGQNVTFRCDPISEHNRLYWYRQTLGQGPEFLTYFQNEAQLEKSRLLSDRFSAERPKGSFSTLEIQRTEQGDSAMYLCASSLPQGVNTEAFFGQGTRLTVV.

At least ten counts were recorded for this clonotype. V gene TRBV29-1 combines with J gene TRBJ1-3, with D possibly matching TRBD1 (5 bases). The CDR3 sequence is 12 residues long. V was trimmed by 4 bases and J by 8 bases, leaving 12 bases between them. CDR1 is SQVTM and CDR2 is ANQGSEA in the germline V gene. CDR3 sequence (DNA): TGCAGCGTTGCGGCAGGGTGGGACACCATATATTTT. Amino acid sequence: CSVAAGWDTIYF. The entire variable domain, with the rest obtained from reference TRBV29-1 and TRBJ1-3, is as follows: SAVISQKPSRDICQRGTSLTIQCQVDSQVTMMFWYRQQPGQSLTLIATANQGSEATYESGFVIDKFPISRPNLTFSTLTVSNMSPEDSSIYLCSVAAGWDTIYFGEGSWLTVV.

The chain links TRBV24-1 to TRBJ2-3; D is perhaps TRBD1 (6 bases). V was shortened by 3 bases and J by 0 bases, with 9 bases between the two germline ends. CDR3 length equals 15 residues. Germline V gives CDR1 KGHDR, CDR2 SFDVKD. CDR3 amino acids: CATSDRRGSTDTQYF. The CDR3 DNA reads TGTGCCACCAGTGATCGCAGGGGAAGCACAGATACGCAGTATTTT.